One sample yielded the 9 T cell receptor beta chains listed below, sequenced in a study of shared clonotypes between healthy human individuals. Sequenced by immunoSEQ multiplex PCR; TCRdb stores in-frame clones only, minus some. The sample records over a million clones, about 75% being singletons. The specimen was memory CD4+ T cells sorted from blood. Sample subset: CD45RA-negative fraction. Source of these receptors: a young man in good health.

This sequence joins TRBV13 and TRBJ2-1, with D unclear. Germline-derived CDR1 and CDR2 are PRHDT and FYEKMQ (reference sequence). The V end was cut by 0 bases, the J end by 0 bases, with 6 bases between. The CDR3 length is 15 residues. DNA of the CDR3: TGTGCCAGCAGCTTAGGGGTCTACTCCTACAATGAGCAGTTCTTC. This gives the protein CASSLGVYSYNEQFF.

J is TRBJ2-1 and V is TRBV6-5; D call uncertain. From germline, CDR1 is MNHEY and CDR2 SVGAGI. Deletions cut 0 bases from V and 1 base from J, with 10 bases between. This CDR3 region has 16 residues. DNA of the CDR3: TGTGCCAGCAGTTACTCCGGGTTCGGGTCCTACAATGAGCAGTTCTTC. This translates into CASSYSGFGSYNEQFF.

This clone was counted at least ten times. J is TRBJ2-5 and V is TRBV10-3; no reliable D call. From germline, CDR1 is ENHRY and CDR2 SYGVKD. The CDR3 consists of 13 residues. V was cut by 0 bases and J by 7 bases, with 9 bases left in between. In nucleotides, the CDR3 is TGTGCCATCAGTGAGTCCAGCCCCAGGACCCAGTACTTC. It specifies CAISESSPRTQYF.

The V and J genes are TRBV6-6 and TRBJ2-7, with D unresolved. Germline V CDR1 and CDR2: MNHNY, SVGAGI (reference sequence). Trimming cost V 7 bases and J 0 bases, with 10 bases left between them. This CDR3 comprises 13 residues. The CDR3 loop reads CASTGPSSYEQYF. CDR3 bases: TGTGCCAGCACGGGTCCCAGCTCCTACGAGCAGTACTTC.

The V and J genes are TRBV27 and TRBJ1-5; D remains ambiguous. The V gene lost 4 bases and the J gene lost 7 bases, with 14 bases spanning the gap. CDR1 is MNHEY and CDR2 is SMNVEV in the germline V gene (reference sequence). The CDR3 has 14 amino acids. CDR3 residues: CASSSGRLGQPQHF. As DNA, the CDR3 is TGTGCCAGCAGTTCTGGACGTCTCGGGCAGCCCCAGCATTTT.

Worth noting for this clone: Other DNA sequences in the sample encode the same CDR3. The chain is built from TRBV28 and TRBJ1-5, with 7 bases aligning to TRBD1. Germline CDR1 and CDR2: MDHEN and SYDVKM. V dropped 3 bases and J dropped 5; count of bases not matched to a gene: 4. This CDR3 is built from 14 residues. CDR3 coding DNA: TGTGCCAGCAGTTTGGGCAGGGGGTATCAGCCCCAGCATTTT. This encodes CASSLGRGYQPQHF.

V usage is TRBV7-9 and J usage is TRBJ1-6, with 10 positions matching TRBD1. After removal of 4 bases from V and 7 bases from J, the junction contained 4 bases not matched to a gene. The CDR3 has 15 residues. Germline-derived CDR1 and CDR2 are SEHNR and FQNEAQ (reference sequence). DNA for the CDR3: TGTGCCAGCAGCTCCGGGACAGGGGAAAATTCACCCCTCCACTTT. It is translated as CASSSGTGENSPLHF.

As to this clone: Other DNA sequences of this sample code for an identical CDR3. This sequence joins TRBV28 and TRBJ1-1; tentatively, D is TRBD1 (5 bases). The V gene lost 0 bases and the J gene lost 3 bases, with 8 bases spanning the gap. The CDR3 totals 14 residues. Germline values: CDR1 MDHEN, CDR2 SYDVKM. The CDR3 DNA sequence: TGTGCCAGCAGTTTATGGGGGGGTTACACTGAAGCTTTCTTT. Protein product: CASSLWGGYTEAFF.

This chain uses TRBV7-2 with TRBJ2-3; D is ambiguous. Between the trimmed V and J ends, which lost 5 bases and 4 bases, there was a span of 13 bases. Looked up from germline, CDR1 is SGHTA and CDR2 is FQGNSA. The CDR3 totals 14 residues. The DNA of the CDR3 is TGTGCCAGCAGCCCTTCTCTCTTGGCAGATACGCAGTATTTT. It translates to CASSPSLLADTQYF.